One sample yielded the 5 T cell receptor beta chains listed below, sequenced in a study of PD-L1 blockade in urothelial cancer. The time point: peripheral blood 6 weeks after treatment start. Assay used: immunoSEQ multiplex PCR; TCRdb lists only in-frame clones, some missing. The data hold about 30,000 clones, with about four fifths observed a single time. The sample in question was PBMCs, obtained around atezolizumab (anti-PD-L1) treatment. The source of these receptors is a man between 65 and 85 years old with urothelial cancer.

CDR3 region: CASSIERSNQPQHF. The CDR3 DNA sequence: TGTGCCAGTAGTATAGAGAGAAGCAATCAGCCCCAGCATTTT. The J gene is TRBJ1-5, the V gene TRBV19; D gene ambiguous. From germline, CDR1 is LNHDA and CDR2 SQIVND (reference sequence). V was clipped by 0 bases and J by 1 base, with 4 bases between them. The CDR3 runs to 14 residues.

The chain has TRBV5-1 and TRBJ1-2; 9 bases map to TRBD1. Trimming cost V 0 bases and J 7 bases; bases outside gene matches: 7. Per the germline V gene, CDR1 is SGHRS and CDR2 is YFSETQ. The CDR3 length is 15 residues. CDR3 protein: CASSLGGQGLGGYTF. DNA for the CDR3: TGCGCCAGCAGCTTGGGGGGACAGGGCTTAGGTGGCTACACCTTC.

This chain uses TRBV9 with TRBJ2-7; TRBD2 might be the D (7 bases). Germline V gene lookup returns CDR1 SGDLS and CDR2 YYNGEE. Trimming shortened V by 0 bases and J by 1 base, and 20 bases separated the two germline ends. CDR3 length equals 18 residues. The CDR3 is CASSVGEGTQGTSYEQYF. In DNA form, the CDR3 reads TGTGCCAGCAGCGTAGGGGAGGGCACTCAGGGGACGTCCTACGAGCAGTACTTC. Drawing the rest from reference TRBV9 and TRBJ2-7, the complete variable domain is DSGVTQTPKHLITATGQRVTLRCSPRSGDLSVYWYQQSLDQGLQFLIQYYNGEERAKGNILERFSAQQFPDLHSELNLSSLELGDSALYFCASSVGEGTQGTSYEQYFGPGTRLTVT.

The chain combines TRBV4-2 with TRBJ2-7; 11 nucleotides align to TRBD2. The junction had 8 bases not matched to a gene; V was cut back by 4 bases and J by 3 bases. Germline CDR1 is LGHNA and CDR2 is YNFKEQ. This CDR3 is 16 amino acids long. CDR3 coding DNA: TGTGCCAGCAGCCGGCATTCTAGCGGGGGGAACTACGAGCAGTACTTC. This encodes CASSRHSSGGNYEQYF.

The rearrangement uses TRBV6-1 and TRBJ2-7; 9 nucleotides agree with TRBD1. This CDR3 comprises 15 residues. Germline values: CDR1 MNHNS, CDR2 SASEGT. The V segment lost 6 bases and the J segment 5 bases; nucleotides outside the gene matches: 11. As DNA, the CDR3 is TGTGCCAGCAGCGACCGCGGGACAGGGAGCCACGAGCAGTACTTC. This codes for CASSDRGTGSHEQYF.